The 21 T cell receptor beta chains reported below all come from one sample, sequenced in a study of CD8+ T cells in alopecia areata. As to treatment: oral pan-JAK inhibitor, 5-10 mg twice daily. The sequencing template was cDNA reverse transcribed from extracted RNA. Only in-frame clones appear in the TCRdb table, and some are missing; sequencing was by immunoSEQ multiplex PCR. The data contain about 42,000 clones, 65% of them seen just once; the ten biggest clones take up about a fifth. This material consisted of CD8+ T cells sorted from blood, taken at week 4, from a patient treated with tofacitinib. These TCRs come from a human donor with alopecia areata.

This chain connects TRBV9 to TRBJ1-5, with D perhaps matching TRBD1 (6 bases). Between the trimmed V and J ends, which lost 4 bases and 0 bases, there was a span of 8 bases. This CDR3 comprises 14 residues. Germline V lookup: CDR1 SGDLS, CDR2 YYNGEE. CDR3 loop: CASSPGDSNQPQHF. CDR3 DNA: TGTGCCAGCAGCCCAGGGGATAGCAATCAGCCCCAGCATTTT.

The chain carries TRBV30 and TRBJ1-5, with D possibly being TRBD1 (5 bases). V lost 5 bases and J lost 0, with 11 bases in between. CDR3 size: 14 residues. The germline V gene encodes CDR1 GTSNPN and CDR2 SVGIG (reference sequence). Here the CDR3 reads CAWDSDYSNQPQHF. The CDR3 nucleotides are TGTGCCTGGGACAGCGACTATAGCAATCAGCCCCAGCATTTT.

In this sample, this clone turned up once. This sequence joins TRBV2 and TRBJ2-7; tentatively, D is TRBD1 or TRBD2 (5 bases each). The CDR3 contains 13 residues. Per germline, CDR1 SNHLY and CDR2 FYNNEI. The V and J ends lost 7 bases and 2 bases respectively, with 12 bases between them. CDR3 in DNA: TGTGCCAGCAAGGGGCCGGGAACCTACGAGCAGTACTTC. This gives the protein CASKGPGTYEQYF.

The chain combines TRBV6-6 with TRBJ2-7, with a tentative D call TRBD2 (5 bases). The length of the CDR3 is 15 residues. CDR1 MNHNY and CDR2 SVGAGI come from the germline V gene (reference sequence). Trimming left V 8 bases short and J 2 bases short, with 19 bases between. The CDR3 sequence is CASAHDGGRAYEQYF. CDR3 bases: TGTGCCAGCGCCCATGATGGAGGTCGCGCCTACGAGCAGTACTTC.

The V gene is TRBV29-1, the J gene TRBJ1-2; TRBD1 is a possible D gene (5 bases). Germline loops: CDR1 SQVTM, CDR2 ANQGSEA. The CDR3 has 13 residues. The V and J ends lost 3 bases and 6 bases respectively, with 14 bases between them. CDR3 sequence: CSVDPAGIDGYTF. CDR3 in DNA: TGCAGCGTTGACCCCGCAGGGATAGATGGCTACACCTTC.

This chain joins TRBV29-1 and TRBJ1-2; 9 nucleotides line up with TRBD1. Per germline, CDR1 SQVTM and CDR2 ANQGSEA. The CDR3 covers 13 residues. V lost 4 bases, J lost 4 bases, and 4 bases stayed unmatched. The CDR3 sequence is CSVGDREVYGYTF. CDR3 sequence (DNA): TGCAGCGTTGGGGACAGGGAGGTCTATGGCTACACCTTC.

This clone was seen a single time. The chain uses TRBV29-1 and TRBJ1-2; D perhaps matches TRBD1 (5 bases). Germline V gene data show CDR1 as SQVTM and CDR2 as ANQGSEA. The CDR3 spans 15 residues. Between the trimmed V and J ends, which lost 4 bases and 2 bases, there was a span of 17 bases. In nucleotides, the CDR3 is TGCAGCGTTGTTTCTACGAAAGGGGACAACTATGGCTACACCTTC. Its translation is CSVVSTKGDNYGYTF.

This rearrangement joins TRBV7-8 to TRBJ2-1; the match to TRBD1 covers 8 bases. Germline V lookup: CDR1 SGHVS, CDR2 FQNEAQ. The CDR3 consists of 14 residues. With V trimmed by 3 bases and J by 5 bases, 3 bases remained unmatched. This CDR3 is CASSFYRGDNEQFF. The CDR3 nucleotides read TGTGCCAGCAGCTTTTACAGGGGGGACAATGAGCAGTTCTTC.

This clone has just one count. V gene TRBV7-2 combines with J gene TRBJ1-1; no reliable D call. V lost 2 bases and J lost 1, with 8 bases in between. The V gene's germline CDR1 is SGHTA and CDR2 FQGNSA. The CDR3 runs to 14 residues. In DNA form, the CDR3 reads TGTGCCAGCAGCTTATTGGGCCCGAACACTGAAGCTTTCTTT. Protein sequence: CASSLLGPNTEAFF.

The rearrangement joins TRBV30 to TRBJ2-3; 12 bases align to TRBD1. J was trimmed by 4 bases and V by 0 bases; bases with no gene match: 2. The CDR3 is 15 residues long. In germline, CDR1 is GTSNPN, CDR2 SVGIG (reference sequence). The CDR3 loop is CAWSVGTGGPDTQYF. CDR3 bases: TGTGCCTGGAGTGTCGGGACAGGGGGCCCAGATACGCAGTATTTT.

The chain has TRBV28 and TRBJ1-1; 7 nucleotides align to TRBD1. The CDR3 is made up of 15 amino acids. The V segment lost 5 bases and the J segment 1 base; nucleotides outside the gene matches: 7. Germline loops: CDR1 MDHEN, CDR2 SYDVKM. CDR3 DNA: TGTGCCAGCAGTCCCTGGACAGGCGAGAACACTGAAGCTTTCTTT. This encodes CASSPWTGENTEAFF. Using reference TRBV28 and TRBJ1-1 for the parts outside the CDR3, the full variable domain is DVKVTQSSRYLVKRTGEKVFLECVQDMDHENMFWYRQDPGLGLRLIYFSYDVKMKEKGDIPEGYSVSREKKERFSLILESASTNQTSMYLCASSPWTGENTEAFFGQGTRLTVV.

The genes are TRBV7-8 and TRBJ2-1; 7 nucleotides match TRBD1. The CDR3 runs 14 residues. Germline CDR1 reads SGHVS; CDR2 reads FQNEAQ. The J segment lost 8 bases and the V segment lost 5 bases, leaving 9 bases of the junction unmatched. The CDR3 region is CASSLGQAWDEQFF. The CDR3 DNA reads TGTGCCAGCAGCCTAGGACAGGCTTGGGATGAGCAGTTCTTC.

The chain employs TRBV4-3 and TRBJ1-2; TRBD1 might be the D (5 bases). Germline values: CDR1 LGHNA, CDR2 YSLEER. The V gene lost 0 bases and the J gene lost 2 bases, with 13 bases spanning the gap. The CDR3 totals 16 residues. CDR3 loop: CASSQDWAGGNYGYTF. The CDR3 DNA sequence: TGCGCCAGCAGCCAAGATTGGGCGGGGGGGAACTATGGCTACACCTTC.

The gene calls are TRBV25-1 and TRBJ1-2; D gene ambiguous. Germline-derived CDR1 and CDR2 are MGHDK and SYGVNS. There are 12 residues in the CDR3. V gave up 2 bases and J gave up 8 bases, with 9 bases separating them. This chain's CDR3 is CASSEAGSGYTF. CDR3 in DNA: TGTGCCAGCAGTGAAGCGGGGAGCGGCTACACCTTC.

The V gene is TRBV29-1, the J gene TRBJ1-1; D remains ambiguous. The V gene lost 5 bases and the J gene lost 11 bases, with 6 bases spanning the gap. Germline loops: CDR1 SQVTM, CDR2 ANQGSEA. The CDR3 consists of 8 residues. CDR3 residues: CSVPEAFF. In nucleotides, the CDR3 is TGCAGCGTTCCCGAGGCTTTCTTT.

V is TRBV30 and J is TRBJ2-7; D uncertain. The CDR3 extends over 12 amino acids. Trimming removed 2 bases at V and 2 bases at J, with 7 bases between. The germline V gene has CDR1 GTSNPN and CDR2 SVGIG (reference sequence). The CDR3 DNA is TGTGCCTGGAGTCGCCAGACCTACGAGCAGTACTTC. Translating it yields CAWSRQTYEQYF. The full variable domain, rest sourced from reference TRBV30 and TRBJ2-7, is SQTIHQWPATLVQPVGSPLSLECTVEGTSNPNLYWYRQAAGRGLQLLFYSVGIGQISSEVPQNLSASRPQDRQFILSSKKLLLSDSGFYLCAWSRQTYEQYFGPGTRLTVT.

This chain uses TRBV29-1 with TRBJ1-1; TRBD1 might be the D (5 bases). Per germline, CDR1 SQVTM and CDR2 ANQGSEA. The CDR3 is 17 amino acids. V lost 6 bases to trimming and J lost 0 bases, with 23 bases between them. CDR3 coding DNA: TGCAGCGTAGACCGGGACCCCGAGAGGGCAATGAACACTGAAGCTTTCTTT. It codes for CSVDRDPERAMNTEAFF.

This clone was observed a few times. The chain joins TRBV5-1 to TRBJ2-3; D not resolved. Trimming took off 3 bases at V and 4 bases at J, with 9 bases between the two ends. Per germline, CDR1 SGHRS and CDR2 YFSETQ. This CDR3 contains 13 residues. In DNA form, the CDR3 reads TGCGCCAGCAGCTCCTCCTCTTCAGATACGCAGTATTTT. Amino acid sequence: CASSSSSSDTQYF.

The chain carries TRBV29-1 and TRBJ1-1, with D hard to call. CDR1 and CDR2 (germline): SQVTM, ANQGSEA. Trimming took off 6 bases at V and 1 base at J, with 9 bases between the two ends. This CDR3 comprises 12 residues. The CDR3 region is CSVLMTNTEAFF. As DNA, the CDR3 is TGCAGCGTCCTTATGACGAACACTGAAGCTTTCTTT.

The chain is built from TRBV9 and TRBJ1-2, with unresolved D. The CDR3 runs to 16 residues. The V end was cut by 3 bases, the J end by 0 bases, with 15 bases between. Germline-derived CDR1 and CDR2 are SGDLS and YYNGEE. CDR3: CASSGGPRTANYGYTF. CDR3 bases: TGTGCCAGCAGCGGAGGCCCAAGGACCGCTAACTATGGCTACACCTTC.

This clone was seen only once. DNA of the CDR3: TGTGCCAGCAGTTTGACAGGGGAAGCCGGAGAGACCCAGTACTTC. This encodes CASSLTGEAGETQYF. This chain joins TRBV27 and TRBJ2-5; 8 nucleotides align to TRBD1. The V gene end was trimmed by 3 bases and the J gene end by 4 bases; junction bases not matched to a gene: 7. This CDR3 is built from 15 residues. From germline, CDR1 is MNHEY and CDR2 SMNVEV (reference sequence).